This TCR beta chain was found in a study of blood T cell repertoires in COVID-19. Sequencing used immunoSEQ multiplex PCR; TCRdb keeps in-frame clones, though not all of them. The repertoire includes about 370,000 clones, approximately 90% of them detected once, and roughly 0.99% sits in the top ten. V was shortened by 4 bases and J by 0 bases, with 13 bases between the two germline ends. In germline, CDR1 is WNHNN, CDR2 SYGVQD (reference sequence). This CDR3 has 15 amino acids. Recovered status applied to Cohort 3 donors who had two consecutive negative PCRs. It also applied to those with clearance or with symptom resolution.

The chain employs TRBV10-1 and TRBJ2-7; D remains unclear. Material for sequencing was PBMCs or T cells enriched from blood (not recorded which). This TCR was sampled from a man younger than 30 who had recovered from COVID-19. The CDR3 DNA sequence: TGCGCCAGCAGTGTCTCTGGGCCGAGCTCCTACGAGCAGTACTTC. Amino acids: CASSVSGPSSYEQYF.